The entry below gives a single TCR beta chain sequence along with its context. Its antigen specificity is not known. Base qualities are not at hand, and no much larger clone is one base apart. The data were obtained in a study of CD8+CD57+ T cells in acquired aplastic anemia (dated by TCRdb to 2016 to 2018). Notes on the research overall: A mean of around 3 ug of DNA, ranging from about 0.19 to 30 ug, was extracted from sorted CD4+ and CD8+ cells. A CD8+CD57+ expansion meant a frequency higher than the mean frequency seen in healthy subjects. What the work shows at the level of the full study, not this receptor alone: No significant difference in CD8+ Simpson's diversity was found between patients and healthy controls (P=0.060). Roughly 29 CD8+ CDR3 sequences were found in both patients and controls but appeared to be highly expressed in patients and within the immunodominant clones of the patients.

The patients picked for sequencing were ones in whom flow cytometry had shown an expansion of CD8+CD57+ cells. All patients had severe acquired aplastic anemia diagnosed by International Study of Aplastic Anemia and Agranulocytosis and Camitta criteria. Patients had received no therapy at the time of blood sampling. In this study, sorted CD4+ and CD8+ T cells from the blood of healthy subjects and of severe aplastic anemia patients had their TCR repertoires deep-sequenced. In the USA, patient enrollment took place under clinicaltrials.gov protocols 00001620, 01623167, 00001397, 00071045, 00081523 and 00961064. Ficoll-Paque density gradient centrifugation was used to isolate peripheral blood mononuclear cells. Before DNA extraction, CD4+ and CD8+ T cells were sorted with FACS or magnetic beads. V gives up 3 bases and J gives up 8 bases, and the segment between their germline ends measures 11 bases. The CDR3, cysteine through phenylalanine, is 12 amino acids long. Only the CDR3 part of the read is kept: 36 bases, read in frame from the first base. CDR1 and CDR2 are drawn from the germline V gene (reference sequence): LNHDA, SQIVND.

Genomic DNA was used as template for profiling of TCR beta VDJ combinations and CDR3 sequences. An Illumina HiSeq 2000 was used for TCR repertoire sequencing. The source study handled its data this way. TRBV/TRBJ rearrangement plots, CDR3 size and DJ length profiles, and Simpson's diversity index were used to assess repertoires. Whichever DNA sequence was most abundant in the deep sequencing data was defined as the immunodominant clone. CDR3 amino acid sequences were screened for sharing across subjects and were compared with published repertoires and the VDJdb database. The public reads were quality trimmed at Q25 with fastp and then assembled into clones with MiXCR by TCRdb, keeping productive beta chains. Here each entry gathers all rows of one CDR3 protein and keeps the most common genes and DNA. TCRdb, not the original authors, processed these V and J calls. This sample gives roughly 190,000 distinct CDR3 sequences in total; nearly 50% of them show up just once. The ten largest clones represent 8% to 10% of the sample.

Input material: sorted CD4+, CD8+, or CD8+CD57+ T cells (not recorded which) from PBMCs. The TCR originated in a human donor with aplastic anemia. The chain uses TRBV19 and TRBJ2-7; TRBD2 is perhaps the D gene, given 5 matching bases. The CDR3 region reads CASSIGVNQQYF. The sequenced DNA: TGTGCCAGTAGTATCGGGGTTAATCAGCAGTACTTC. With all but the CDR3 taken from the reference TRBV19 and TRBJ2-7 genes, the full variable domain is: DGGITQSPKYLFRKEGQNVTLSCEQNLNHDAMYWYRQDPGQGLRLIYYSQIVNDFQKGDIAEGYSVSREKKESFPLTVTSAQKNPTAFYLCASSIGVNQQYFGPGTRLTVT.